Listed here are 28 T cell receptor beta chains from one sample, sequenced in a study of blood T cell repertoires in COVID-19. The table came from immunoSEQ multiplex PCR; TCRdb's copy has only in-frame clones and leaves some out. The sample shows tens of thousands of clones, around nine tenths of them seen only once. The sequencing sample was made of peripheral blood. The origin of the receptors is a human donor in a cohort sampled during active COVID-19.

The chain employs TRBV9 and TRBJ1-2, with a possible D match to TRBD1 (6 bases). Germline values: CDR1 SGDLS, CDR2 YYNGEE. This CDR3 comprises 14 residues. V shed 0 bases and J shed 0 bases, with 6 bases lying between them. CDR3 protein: CASSVGQANYGYTF. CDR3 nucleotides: TGTGCCAGCAGCGTAGGACAGGCTAACTATGGCTACACCTTC.

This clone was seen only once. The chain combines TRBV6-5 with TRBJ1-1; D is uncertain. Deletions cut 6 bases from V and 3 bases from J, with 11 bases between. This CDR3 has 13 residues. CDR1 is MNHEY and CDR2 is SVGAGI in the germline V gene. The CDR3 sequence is CASRNDADTEAFF. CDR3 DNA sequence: TGTGCCAGCAGGAATGACGCGGACACTGAAGCTTTCTTT.

The CDR3 bases are TGTGCCAGCAGACCGGGGACAGCGCCGGGCACTGAAGCTTTCTTT. This sequence encodes CASRPGTAPGTEAFF. The gene calls are TRBV2 and TRBJ1-1; 7 bases are a match to TRBD1. Germline lookup yields CDR1 SNHLY and CDR2 FYNNEI. The CDR3 covers 15 residues. V lost 6 bases and J lost 4; bases outside the gene matches: 11.

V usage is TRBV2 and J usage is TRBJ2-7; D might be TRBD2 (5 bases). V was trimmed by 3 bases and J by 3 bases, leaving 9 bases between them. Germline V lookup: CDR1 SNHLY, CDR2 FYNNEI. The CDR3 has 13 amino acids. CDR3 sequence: CASSDASHYEQYF. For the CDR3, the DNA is TGTGCCAGCAGTGACGCTAGCCACTACGAGCAGTACTTC.

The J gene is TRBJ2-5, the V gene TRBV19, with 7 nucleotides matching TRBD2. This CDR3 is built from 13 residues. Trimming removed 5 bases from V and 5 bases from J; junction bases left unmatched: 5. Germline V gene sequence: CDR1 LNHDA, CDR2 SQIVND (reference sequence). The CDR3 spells CASSALGGETQYF. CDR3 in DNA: TGTGCCAGTAGTGCCCTCGGGGGGGAGACCCAGTACTTC.

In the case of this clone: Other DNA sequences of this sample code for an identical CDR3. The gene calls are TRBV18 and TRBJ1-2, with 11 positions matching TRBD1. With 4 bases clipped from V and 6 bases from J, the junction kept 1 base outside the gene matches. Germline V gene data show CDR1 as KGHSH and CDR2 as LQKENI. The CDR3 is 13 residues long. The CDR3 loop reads CASSRTGGDGYTF. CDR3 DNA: TGTGCCAGCTCACGGACAGGGGGCGATGGCTACACCTTC.

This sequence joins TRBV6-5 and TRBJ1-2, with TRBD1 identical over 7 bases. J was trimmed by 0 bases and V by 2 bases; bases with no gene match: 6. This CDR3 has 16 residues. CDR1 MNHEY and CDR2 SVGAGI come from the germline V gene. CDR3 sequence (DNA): TGTGCCAGCAGTTACAATGCGCAGGGGGCTAACTATGGCTACACCTTC. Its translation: CASSYNAQGANYGYTF.

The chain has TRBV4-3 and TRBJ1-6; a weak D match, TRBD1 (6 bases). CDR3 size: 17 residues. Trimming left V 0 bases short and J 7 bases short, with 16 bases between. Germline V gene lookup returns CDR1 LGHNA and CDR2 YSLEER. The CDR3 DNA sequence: TGCGCCAGCAGCCAAGACCGGCCAGGGGCGAAGAATTCACCCCTCCACTTT. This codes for CASSQDRPGAKNSPLHF.

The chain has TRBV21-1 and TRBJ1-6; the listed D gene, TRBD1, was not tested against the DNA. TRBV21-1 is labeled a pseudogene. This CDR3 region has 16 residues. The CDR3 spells CASSAWTRVINSPLHF. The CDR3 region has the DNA TGTGCCAGCAGCGCCTGGACCAGGGTAATTAATTCACCCCTCCACTTT.

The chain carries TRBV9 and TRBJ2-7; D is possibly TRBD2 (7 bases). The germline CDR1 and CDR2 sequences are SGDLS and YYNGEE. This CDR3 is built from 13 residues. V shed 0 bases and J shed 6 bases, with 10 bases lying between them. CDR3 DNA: TGTGCCAGCAGCGTAGAGGCGGGGGCCGAGCAGTACTTC. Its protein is CASSVEAGAEQYF.

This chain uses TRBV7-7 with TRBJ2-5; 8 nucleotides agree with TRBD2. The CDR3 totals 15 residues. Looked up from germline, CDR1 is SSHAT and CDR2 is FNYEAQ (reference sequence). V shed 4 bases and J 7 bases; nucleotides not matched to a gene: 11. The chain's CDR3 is CASSSSGGGGATQYF. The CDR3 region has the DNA TGTGCCAGCAGCTCCAGCGGGGGCGGTGGGGCGACCCAGTACTTC.

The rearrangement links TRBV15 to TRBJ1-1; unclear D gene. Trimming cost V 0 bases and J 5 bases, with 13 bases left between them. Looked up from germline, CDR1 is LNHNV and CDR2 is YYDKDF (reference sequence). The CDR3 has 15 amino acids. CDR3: CATSRDKKAGTEAFF. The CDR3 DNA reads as TGTGCCACCAGCAGAGATAAGAAGGCGGGGACTGAAGCTTTCTTT.

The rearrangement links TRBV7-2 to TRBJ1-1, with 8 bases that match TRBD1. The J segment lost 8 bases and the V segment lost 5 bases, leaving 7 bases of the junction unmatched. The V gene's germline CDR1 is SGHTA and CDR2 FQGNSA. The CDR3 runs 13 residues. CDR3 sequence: CASSPDRDREAFF. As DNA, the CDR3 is TGTGCCAGCAGCCCCGACCGGGACAGGGAAGCTTTCTTT.

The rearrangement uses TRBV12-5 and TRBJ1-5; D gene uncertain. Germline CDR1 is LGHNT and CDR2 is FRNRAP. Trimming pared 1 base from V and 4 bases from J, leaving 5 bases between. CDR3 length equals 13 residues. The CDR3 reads CASGLAPNQPQHF. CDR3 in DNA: TGTGCTAGTGGTTTGGCCCCAAATCAGCCCCAGCATTTT.

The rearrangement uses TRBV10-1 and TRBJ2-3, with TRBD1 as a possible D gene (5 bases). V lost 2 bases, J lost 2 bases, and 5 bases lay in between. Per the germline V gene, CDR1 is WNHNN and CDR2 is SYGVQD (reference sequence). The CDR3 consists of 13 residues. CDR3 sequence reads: CASSEGHTDTQYF. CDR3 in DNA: TGCGCCAGCAGTGAGGGACACACAGATACGCAGTATTTT.

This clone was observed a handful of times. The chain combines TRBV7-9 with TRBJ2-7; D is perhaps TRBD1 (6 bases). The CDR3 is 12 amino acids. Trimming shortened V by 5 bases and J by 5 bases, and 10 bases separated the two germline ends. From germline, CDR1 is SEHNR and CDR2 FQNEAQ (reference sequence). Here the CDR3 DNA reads TGTGCCAGCAGCATCAGGGGTGACGAGCAGTACTTC. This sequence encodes CASSIRGDEQYF.

The CDR3 bases are TGTGCCAGCAGTCTTGGGGCTCGGTATGGCGACGAGCAGTACTTC. This gives the protein CASSLGARYGDEQYF. The chain joins TRBV28 to TRBJ2-7, with a possible D match to TRBD1 (5 bases). The CDR3 consists of 15 residues. Trimming shortened V by 5 bases and J by 5 bases, and 19 bases separated the two germline ends. The germline CDR1 and CDR2 sequences are MDHEN and SYDVKM.

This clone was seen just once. The CDR3 here is CASSPRRVEEKLFF. CDR3 DNA: TGTGCCAGTAGCCCCAGGAGGGTAGAGGAAAAACTGTTTTTT. The rearrangement uses TRBV19 and TRBJ1-4; D call uncertain. Germline V gives CDR1 LNHDA, CDR2 SQIVND (reference sequence). CDR3 size: 14 residues. V lost 6 bases to trimming and J lost 8 bases, with 16 bases between them.

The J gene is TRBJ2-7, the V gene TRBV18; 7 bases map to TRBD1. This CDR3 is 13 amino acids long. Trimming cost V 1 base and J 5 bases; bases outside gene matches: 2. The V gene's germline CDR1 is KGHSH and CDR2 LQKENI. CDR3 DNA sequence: TGTGCCAGCTCACCACGACAGGGTGACGAGCAGTACTTC. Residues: CASSPRQGDEQYF.

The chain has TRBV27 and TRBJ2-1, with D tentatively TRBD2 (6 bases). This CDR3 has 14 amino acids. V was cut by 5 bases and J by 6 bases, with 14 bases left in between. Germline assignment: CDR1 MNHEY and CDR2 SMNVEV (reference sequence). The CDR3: CASSQHLSGNEQFF. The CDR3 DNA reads TGTGCCAGCAGTCAGCACCTTAGCGGCAATGAGCAGTTCTTC.

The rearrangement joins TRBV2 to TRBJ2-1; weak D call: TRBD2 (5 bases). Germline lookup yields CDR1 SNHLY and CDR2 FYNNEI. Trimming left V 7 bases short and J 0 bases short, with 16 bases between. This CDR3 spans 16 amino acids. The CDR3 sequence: CASIMDGLVSYNEQFF. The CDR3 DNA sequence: TGTGCCAGCATCATGGACGGACTCGTCTCCTACAATGAGCAGTTCTTC. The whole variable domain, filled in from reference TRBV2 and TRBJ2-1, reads EPEVTQTPSHQVTQMGQEVILRCVPISNHLYFYWYRQILGQKVEFLVSFYNNEISEKSEIFDDQFSVERPDGSNFTLKIRSTKLEDSAMYFCASIMDGLVSYNEQFFGPGTRLTVL.

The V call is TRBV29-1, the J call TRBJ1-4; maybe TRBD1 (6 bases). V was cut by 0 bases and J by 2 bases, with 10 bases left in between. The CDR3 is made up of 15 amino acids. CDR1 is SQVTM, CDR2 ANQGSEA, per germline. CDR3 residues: CSVEDLTGTNEKLFF. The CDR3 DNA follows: TGCAGCGTTGAAGATCTAACAGGGACTAATGAAAAACTGTTTTTT.

This CDR3 is CASSDGQGFGYTF. CDR3 bases: TGTGCCAGCAGCGACGGACAGGGTTTCGGCTACACCTTC. The gene calls are TRBV9 and TRBJ1-2; 8 bases match TRBD1. Losses at the gene ends were 3 bases for V and 8 bases for J; bases not matched to a gene: 6. The CDR3 has 13 amino acids. CDR1 and CDR2 from the germline V gene are SGDLS and YYNGEE.

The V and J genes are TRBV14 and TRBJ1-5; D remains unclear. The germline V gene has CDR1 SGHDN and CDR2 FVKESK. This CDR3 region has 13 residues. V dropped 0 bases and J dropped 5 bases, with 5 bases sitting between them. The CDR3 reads CASSQDYHQPQHF. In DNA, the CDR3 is TGTGCCAGCAGCCAAGATTATCATCAGCCCCAGCATTTT.

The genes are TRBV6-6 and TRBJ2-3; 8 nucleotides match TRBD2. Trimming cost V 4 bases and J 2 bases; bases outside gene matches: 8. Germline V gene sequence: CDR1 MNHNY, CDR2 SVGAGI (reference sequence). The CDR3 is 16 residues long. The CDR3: CASSSLAAEFTDTQYF. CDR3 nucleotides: TGTGCCAGCAGTTCACTAGCGGCTGAATTCACAGATACGCAGTATTTT.

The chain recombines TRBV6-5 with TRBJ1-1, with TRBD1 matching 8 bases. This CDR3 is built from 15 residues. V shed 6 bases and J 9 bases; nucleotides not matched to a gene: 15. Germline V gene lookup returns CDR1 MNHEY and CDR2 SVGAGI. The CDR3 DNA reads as TGTGCCAGCAGAACGTCAGGGACAGGTGGAGAGAAAGCTTTCTTT. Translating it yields CASRTSGTGGEKAFF.

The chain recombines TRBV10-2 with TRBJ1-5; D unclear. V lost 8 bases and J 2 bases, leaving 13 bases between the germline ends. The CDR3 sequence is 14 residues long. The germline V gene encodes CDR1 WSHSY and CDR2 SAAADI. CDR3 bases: TGCGCCAGCTCTATCAACGGGGGCAATCAGCCCCAGCATTTT. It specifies CASSINGGNQPQHF.

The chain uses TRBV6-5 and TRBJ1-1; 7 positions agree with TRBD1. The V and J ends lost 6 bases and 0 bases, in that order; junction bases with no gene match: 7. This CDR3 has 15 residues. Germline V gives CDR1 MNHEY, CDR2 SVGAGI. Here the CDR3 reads CASRPDRVLNTEAFF. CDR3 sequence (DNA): TGTGCCAGCAGGCCCGACAGGGTTTTGAACACTGAAGCTTTCTTT.